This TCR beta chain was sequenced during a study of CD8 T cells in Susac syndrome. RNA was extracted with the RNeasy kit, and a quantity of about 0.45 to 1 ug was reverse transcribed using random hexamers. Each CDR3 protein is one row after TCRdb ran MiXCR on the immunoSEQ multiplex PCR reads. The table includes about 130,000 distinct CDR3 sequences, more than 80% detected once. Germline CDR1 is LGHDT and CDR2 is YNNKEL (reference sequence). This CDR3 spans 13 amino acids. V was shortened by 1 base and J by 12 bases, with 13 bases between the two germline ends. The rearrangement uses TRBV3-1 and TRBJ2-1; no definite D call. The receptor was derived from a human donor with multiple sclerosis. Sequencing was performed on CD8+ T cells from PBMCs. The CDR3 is CASSQGSGYMQFF. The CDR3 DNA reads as TGTGCCAGCAGCCAAGGTTCCGGGTACATGCAGTTCTTC.